This TCR beta chain was recorded in a study of response to subunit inactivated influenza vaccine. Study-wide results and caveats: Researchers suggested that each seasonal influenza vaccination recruits few new T cells.

Germline values: CDR1 SGHVS, CDR2 FNYEAQ. V lost 2 bases and J lost 2; bases outside the gene matches: 6. This CDR3 comprises 16 residues. In regard to this clonotype: Its antigen is undetermined.

TCRdb re-derived calls from the RT-PCR reads in MiXCR, one entry per CDR3 protein. Counted here are about 520,000 distinct CDR3 sequences, about 25% occurring once; the ten biggest clones make up under 2.5%. Sequences were derived from CD4+ T cells sorted from PBMCs, sampled 5 to 6 days after vaccination. The chain carries TRBV7-6 and TRBJ1-5; 7 positions agree with TRBD1. This TCR was sampled from a man aged 45-65 years who received an inactivated influenza vaccine. In DNA, the CDR3 is TGTGCCAGCAGCTTAACGGGCGGACAGGGCAATCAGCCCCAGCATTTT. Translation: CASSLTGGQGNQPQHF.